The clone carrying this TCR beta chain was picked up one time. This CDR3 comprises 12 residues. The ends were cut back, 5 bases at V and 8 bases at J, with 12 bases in the middle. Germline lookup yields CDR1 SNHLY and CDR2 FYNNEI. Primers for the PCR totalled 60 Vbeta and 13 Jbeta. Only in-frame clones appear in the TCRdb table, and some are missing; sequencing was by immunoSEQ multiplex PCR. Of around 150,000 clones in the sample, roughly 77% were seen once. The data were obtained in a study of cytomegalovirus exposure and HLA in healthy donors. The J gene is TRBJ1-2, the V gene TRBV2; D may be TRBD1 (6 bases). Specimen: PBMCs. This receptor was identified in a male donor in good health and CMV-seronegative. DNA of the CDR3: TGTGCCAGCAGTATACAGGGCCTCGGCTACACCTTC. Its translation: CASSIQGLGYTF.